This record covers a single TCR beta chain. Trimming stripped 4 bases from V and 0 bases from J, with 7 bases between. CDR3 length: 15 residues. Per germline, CDR1 KGHSH and CDR2 LQKENI. The PCR made use of 60 Vbeta and 13 Jbeta primers. Generated by immunoSEQ multiplex PCR, the TCRdb table keeps only in-frame clones and is missing some. The data contain some 150,000 clones, 70% to 90% of them singletons. This entry is derived from a study of cytomegalovirus exposure and HLA in healthy donors. The overall study: An analysis done earlier identified almost 120 million unique TCR beta sequences from approximately 180 million T cells. In terms of ancestry, the Caucasian-associated cluster contained about four fifths of the 398 genotyped donors.

Sample: PBMCs. This receptor was identified in a woman aged 40 to 49 in good health and CMV-seropositive. This chain joins TRBV18 and TRBJ2-6; D is unresolved. The CDR3 spells CASSQGDSGANVLTF. The CDR3 DNA reads as TGTGCCAGCTCACAAGGAGACTCTGGGGCCAACGTCCTGACTTTC.